The 31 T cell receptor beta chains below come from one sample, sequenced in a study of blood T cell repertoires in COVID-19. Profiling relied on immunoSEQ multiplex PCR, and the TCRdb table lists in-frame clones only, not all of them. The repertoire holds 15,000 to 20,000 clones, with approximately 80% as singletons. The sequenced sample was peripheral blood. The receptors were sampled from a human donor in a cohort sampled during active COVID-19.

The chain couples TRBV6-5 to TRBJ2-7; 7 bases map to TRBD1. Germline V lookup: CDR1 MNHEY, CDR2 SVGAGI. The CDR3 has 15 residues. The ends lost 5 bases at V and 5 bases at J; junction bases unmatched: 12. The CDR3 sequence: CASSNRQGRRDEQYF. The CDR3 region has the DNA TGTGCCAGCAGTAACCGACAGGGCCGCCGGGACGAGCAGTACTTC.

This sequence joins TRBV5-1 and TRBJ2-6; 7 positions agree with TRBD1. Trimming removed 4 bases from V and 0 bases from J; junction bases left unmatched: 4. Germline lookup yields CDR1 SGHRS and CDR2 YFSETQ. The CDR3 consists of 16 residues. In DNA, the CDR3 is TGCGCCAGCAGCCCAGACAGGGCCTCTGGGGCCAACGTCCTGACTTTC. Protein product: CASSPDRASGANVLTF.

The V gene is TRBV7-2, the J gene TRBJ2-7; no definite D call. Germline assignment: CDR1 SGHTA and CDR2 FQGNSA. V shed 1 base and J shed 3 bases, with 7 bases lying between them. This CDR3 comprises 13 residues. The CDR3 protein is CASSLDDIYEQYF. The CDR3 nucleotides are TGTGCCAGCAGCTTAGACGACATCTACGAGCAGTACTTC. Full variable domain (outside the CDR3, taken from reference TRBV7-2 and TRBJ2-7): GAGVSQSPSNKVTEKGKDVELRCDPISGHTALYWYRQSLGQGLEFLIYFQGNSAPDKSGLPSDRFSAERTGGSVSTLTIQRTQQEDSAVYLCASSLDDIYEQYFGPGTRLTVT.

DNA of the CDR3: TGTGCCAGCAGCACCACAACAGCGAACACTGAAGCTTTCTTT. Amino acids: CASSTTTANTEAFF. This sequence joins TRBV7-2 and TRBJ1-1; no clear D. Germline V CDR1 and CDR2: SGHTA, FQGNSA. The CDR3 has 14 residues. Trimming stripped 5 bases from V and 1 base from J, with 11 bases between. Full variable domain (outside the CDR3, taken from reference TRBV7-2 and TRBJ1-1): GAGVSQSPSNKVTEKGKDVELRCDPISGHTALYWYRQSLGQGLEFLIYFQGNSAPDKSGLPSDRFSAERTGGSVSTLTIQRTQQEDSAVYLCASSTTTANTEAFFGQGTRLTVV.

This rearrangement joins TRBV4-3 to TRBJ2-2, with 8 bases aligning to TRBD2. Trimming took 4 bases from V and 1 from J; bases not matched to a gene: 8. From germline, CDR1 is LGHNA and CDR2 YSLEER. This CDR3 has 17 residues. CDR3 sequence (DNA): TGCGCCAGCAGCCCAAGCCGGCTAGCGGGGAACACCGGGGAGCTGTTTTTT. It encodes CASSPSRLAGNTGELFF.

This clone was seen only once. The same CDR3 is also encoded by other DNA sequences in this sample. The chain couples TRBV7-2 to TRBJ1-1; perhaps TRBD1 as D (6 bases). Trimming took 3 bases from V and 0 from J, leaving 8 bases between them. The germline CDR1 and CDR2 sequences are SGHTA and FQGNSA. There are 14 residues in the CDR3. The CDR3 nucleotides read TGTGCCAGCAGCTTTGGACAGCTGAACACTGAAGCTTTCTTT. Its protein is CASSFGQLNTEAFF.

The chain carries TRBV11-2 and TRBJ1-1; possibly TRBD1 for D (5 bases). The CDR3 is made up of 11 amino acids. From germline, CDR1 is SGHAT and CDR2 FQNNGV. With 2 bases removed from V and 7 bases from J, the gap between germline ends came to 5 bases. CDR3 sequence: CASSLRGEAFF. For the CDR3, the DNA is TGTGCCAGCAGCTTAAGGGGTGAAGCTTTCTTT.

CDR3 sequence reads: CASSRAGQGIYNSPLHF. The CDR3 region has the DNA TGTGCCAGCAGCCGGGCGGGACAGGGAATCTATAATTCACCCCTCCACTTT. V is TRBV5-4 and J is TRBJ1-6; 9 nucleotides line up with TRBD1. The J segment lost 3 bases and the V segment lost 4 bases, leaving 8 bases of the junction unmatched. The CDR3 runs to 17 residues. The germline V gene encodes CDR1 SGHNT and CDR2 YYREEE (reference sequence).

The CDR3 DNA reads TGTGCCAGCAGCTTAGACGGGGGGCTTCGCTGGGAGACCCAGTACTTC. Translated, it gives CASSLDGGLRWETQYF. The chain recombines TRBV7-9 with TRBJ2-5, with a possible D match to TRBD2 (7 bases). CDR3 length: 16 residues. CDR1 and CDR2 (germline): SEHNR, FQNEAQ (reference sequence). Trimming shortened V by 1 base and J by 5 bases, and 17 bases separated the two germline ends.

The gene calls are TRBV9 and TRBJ2-1; TRBD2 matches 11 bases. This CDR3 contains 16 residues. Germline V CDR1 and CDR2: SGDLS, YYNGEE. The V gene end was trimmed by 0 bases and the J gene end by 8 bases; junction bases not matched to a gene: 7. The CDR3 loop is CASSVGLAGGFDEQFF. In DNA, the CDR3 is TGTGCCAGCAGCGTAGGTCTAGCGGGAGGTTTCGATGAGCAGTTCTTC.

This clone was seen only once. The rearrangement links TRBV19 to TRBJ2-5; 7 bases map to TRBD1. The V and J ends lost 1 base and 5 bases, in that order; junction bases with no gene match: 16. There are 18 residues in the CDR3. Germline CDR1 and CDR2: LNHDA and SQIVND (reference sequence). The CDR3 protein is CASSIGDSPHPEAETQYF. CDR3 nucleotides: TGTGCCAGTAGTATAGGGGACAGTCCACACCCAGAGGCGGAGACCCAGTACTTC.

Points on this clone: Additional DNA sequences in this sample encode the identical CDR3. V is TRBV2 and J is TRBJ2-7, with 7 bases that match TRBD1. The CDR3 covers 14 residues. Germline CDR1 is SNHLY and CDR2 is FYNNEI. V lost 2 bases to trimming and J lost 2 bases; unmatched junction nucleotides: 3. The CDR3 is CASSERQGTYEQYF. CDR3 DNA sequence: TGTGCCAGCAGTGAACGACAGGGCACCTACGAGCAGTACTTC.

By proportion, this clone is medium-sized (0.01 to 0.1%). The chain has TRBV6-1 and TRBJ2-6; no clear D gene. The germline CDR1 and CDR2 sequences are MNHNS and SASEGT. The CDR3 is 14 amino acids. V gave up 1 base and J gave up 3 bases, with 4 bases separating them. CDR3 protein: CASSEGSGANVLTF. In DNA form, the CDR3 reads TGTGCCAGCAGTGAAGGGAGTGGGGCCAACGTCCTGACTTTC.

V and J are TRBV23-1 and TRBJ1-2, with 8 bases that match TRBD1. TRBV23-1 is designated an ORF whose function remains uncertain. V was pared by 2 bases and J by 0 bases, with 29 bases of the junction left unmatched. The length of the CDR3 is 24 residues. CDR3 sequence: CASSQLRPTLQGVEGFSANYGYTF. The CDR3 coding sequence is TGCGCCAGCAGTCAACTCCGCCCCACATTACAGGGGGTTGAAGGGTTTTCTGCTAACTATGGCTACACCTTC.

This sequence joins TRBV11-3 and TRBJ1-1; 7 positions agree with TRBD1. Per the germline V gene, CDR1 is SGHNT and CDR2 is YENEEA. The CDR3 runs to 12 residues. V lost 5 bases to trimming and J lost 11 bases; unmatched junction nucleotides: 8. The CDR3 loop reads CASSKIGGAAFF. Written as DNA, the CDR3 is TGTGCCAGCAGCAAGATAGGGGGCGCGGCTTTCTTT.

This chain connects TRBV7-9 to TRBJ2-1; possible D gene TRBD1, 7 bases. The V end was cut by 8 bases, the J end by 2 bases, with 10 bases between. Looked up from germline, CDR1 is SEHNR and CDR2 is FQNEAQ (reference sequence). The length of the CDR3 is 13 residues. This CDR3 is CASQGGPYNEQFF. The CDR3 DNA reads TGTGCCAGCCAGGGGGGCCCCTACAATGAGCAGTTCTTC.

V gene TRBV28 combines with J gene TRBJ1-1; no clear D. Trimming left V 6 bases short and J 0 bases short, with 8 bases between. The CDR3 totals 13 residues. Germline V gene data show CDR1 as MDHEN and CDR2 as SYDVKM. This CDR3 is CASRPTVNTEAFF. CDR3 in DNA: TGTGCCAGCAGACCAACAGTGAACACTGAAGCTTTCTTT.

This clone is a singleton in its sample. CDR3 coding DNA: TGTGCCAGCACGCGGGGGTATGGCTACACCTTC. Encoded protein: CASTRGYGYTF. This rearrangement joins TRBV28 to TRBJ1-2, with D maybe TRBD1 (5 bases). CDR3 size: 11 residues. Per the germline V gene, CDR1 is MDHEN and CDR2 is SYDVKM. V lost 7 bases to trimming and J lost 5 bases, with 8 bases between them.

CDR3 loop: CASRQTGTYEQYF. The CDR3 DNA follows: TGTGCCAGTAGACAGACCGGCACCTACGAGCAGTACTTC. The chain is built from TRBV19 and TRBJ2-7, with D unclear. V was pared by 6 bases and J by 2 bases, with 11 bases between. The germline V gene encodes CDR1 LNHDA and CDR2 SQIVND (reference sequence). The CDR3 loop spans 13 amino acids.

The V gene is TRBV6-2 or TRBV6-3, the J gene TRBJ1-2, with D unclear. The CDR3 covers 13 residues. Looked up from germline, CDR1 is MNHEY and CDR2 is SVGEGT. Trimming took 0 bases from V and 8 from J, leaving 10 bases between them. The CDR3 loop reads CASSYSGSLGYTF. CDR3 DNA sequence: TGTGCCAGCAGTTACTCGGGCTCCCTCGGCTACACCTTC.

This clone has only a few counts. The chain uses TRBV6-5 and TRBJ2-7; 7 bases are shared with TRBD2. The CDR3 has 15 amino acids. CDR1 is MNHEY and CDR2 is SVGAGI in the germline V gene. J gave up 0 bases and V 8 bases, and 10 bases lay outside the gene matches. CDR3: CASSEEGGSSYEQYF. DNA for the CDR3: TGTGCCAGCTCCGAAGAGGGAGGGAGCTCCTACGAGCAGTACTTC.

J is TRBJ2-1 and V is TRBV6-4; 11 bases align to TRBD2. CDR3 length equals 15 residues. V trimming: 6 bases; J trimming: 2 bases; junction bases outside the gene matches: 3. Germline lookup yields CDR1 MRHNA and CDR2 SNTAGT. CDR3: CASSRLAGTYNEQFF. CDR3 bases: TGTGCCAGCAGCCGACTAGCGGGAACCTACAATGAGCAGTTCTTC.

The V call is TRBV24-1, the J call TRBJ2-5; D possibly corresponds to TRBD1 (6 bases). The length of the CDR3 is 15 residues. Trimming cost V 3 bases and J 0 bases, with 10 bases left between them. CDR1 KGHDR and CDR2 SFDVKD come from the germline V gene. The CDR3 DNA reads TGTGCCACCAGTGATCGCCAGGGGTACCAAGAGACCCAGTACTTC. This codes for CATSDRQGYQETQYF.

This sequence joins TRBV4-3 and TRBJ2-1, with 9 bases aligning to TRBD2. The CDR3 covers 18 residues. Germline values: CDR1 LGHNA, CDR2 YSLEER. V lost 0 bases and J lost 2; bases outside the gene matches: 8. The CDR3 DNA is TGCGCCAGCAGCCAAGAAACCTTAGCGGGAGTGGCCTACAATGAGCAGTTCTTC. Translated: CASSQETLAGVAYNEQFF.

The chain is built from TRBV28 and TRBJ2-2, with 7 bases identical to TRBD1. The CDR3 is 15 residues long. Germline lookup yields CDR1 MDHEN and CDR2 SYDVKM. The J segment lost 3 bases and the V segment lost 6 bases, leaving 7 bases of the junction unmatched. CDR3 amino acids: CASRQGTGDTGELFF. CDR3 in DNA: TGTGCCAGCAGGCAAGGCACAGGGGACACCGGGGAGCTGTTTTTT.

The V and J genes are TRBV24-1 and TRBJ2-1; 8 bases fit TRBD2. The CDR3 totals 13 residues. The V gene end was trimmed by 12 bases and the J gene end by 8 bases; junction bases not matched to a gene: 11. Germline CDR1 is KGHDR and CDR2 is SFDVKD. This CDR3 reads CAVTSGRAYEQFF. In nucleotides, the CDR3 is TGTGCCGTAACCTCCGGGAGGGCCTATGAGCAGTTCTTC.

This clone was picked up one time. The gene calls are TRBV5-5 and TRBJ2-1; the match to TRBD1 covers 9 bases. Trimming removed 1 base from V and 8 bases from J; junction bases left unmatched: 16. CDR1 is SGHKS, CDR2 YYEKEE, per germline (reference sequence). This CDR3 is built from 18 residues. The CDR3 region has the DNA TGTGCCAGCAGCTTGTGGGGTTTGGGGGACAGGGCGGTAGATGAGCAGTTCTTC. This sequence encodes CASSLWGLGDRAVDEQFF.

The chain couples TRBV6-5 to TRBJ1-3, with 7 bases that match TRBD1. Germline assignment: CDR1 MNHEY and CDR2 SVGAGI. The CDR3 has 15 amino acids. V lost 6 bases and J lost 4; bases outside the gene matches: 9. Written as DNA, the CDR3 is TGTGCCAGCAGCCCGACTACAGGGGTCGGAAACACCATATATTTT. Its protein product is CASSPTTGVGNTIYF.

This clone was seen more than once but under ten times. The J gene is TRBJ2-3, the V gene TRBV15; D not resolved. The CDR3 is 14 residues long. Looked up from germline, CDR1 is LNHNV and CDR2 is YYDKDF (reference sequence). Trimming stripped 0 bases from V and 6 bases from J, with 10 bases between. The CDR3 spells CATSRDFYIDTQYF. CDR3 nucleotide sequence: TGTGCCACCAGCAGAGATTTCTATATTGATACGCAGTATTTT.

This clone is a singleton in its sample. The CDR3 reads CASSANAGQLGQPQHF. For the CDR3, the DNA is TGTGCCAGCAGCGCAAACGCTGGACAGTTGGGTCAGCCCCAGCATTTT. The J gene is TRBJ1-5, the V gene TRBV7-2, with a weak D call TRBD1 (6 bases). The V and J ends lost 5 bases and 6 bases respectively, with 20 bases between them. Germline values: CDR1 SGHTA, CDR2 FQGNSA. This CDR3 comprises 16 residues.

A word on this clone: Other DNA sequences from this sample encode an identical CDR3 as well. This chain links TRBV30 with TRBJ2-1, with 10 bases matching TRBD2. CDR3 length: 14 residues. V shed 3 bases, J shed 9 bases, and the junction held 8 bases outside the gene matches. Per germline, CDR1 GTSNPN and CDR2 SVGIG (reference sequence). Written as DNA, the CDR3 is TGTGCCTGGAGGATTTTAGCGGGAGGTGGTGAGCAGTTCTTC. The encoded protein is CAWRILAGGGEQFF. The whole variable domain, remainder taken from reference TRBV30 and TRBJ2-1, is SQTIHQWPATLVQPVGSPLSLECTVEGTSNPNLYWYRQAAGRGLQLLFYSVGIGQISSEVPQNLSASRPQDRQFILSSKKLLLSDSGFYLCAWRILAGGGEQFFGPGTRLTVL.